This T cell receptor (beta chain) is drawn from a study of blood T cell repertoires in COVID-19. Method: immunoSEQ multiplex PCR; TCRdb's copy keeps in-frame clones and lacks some. The sample consists of 100,000 to 150,000 clones, 81% of them appearing once. Trimming took 2 bases from V and 5 from J; bases not matched to a gene: 4. The germline V gene encodes CDR1 SGDLS and CDR2 YYNGEE. The CDR3 loop spans 14 amino acids. J is TRBJ2-1 and V is TRBV9; 7 bases line up with TRBD2. Sample: peripheral blood. The clonotype originates from a woman aged 50 to 65 with acute or convalescent COVID-19. DNA of the CDR3: TGTGCCAGCAGCGTCACAGCGGGGAACAATGAGCAGTTCTTC. This encodes CASSVTAGNNEQFF.